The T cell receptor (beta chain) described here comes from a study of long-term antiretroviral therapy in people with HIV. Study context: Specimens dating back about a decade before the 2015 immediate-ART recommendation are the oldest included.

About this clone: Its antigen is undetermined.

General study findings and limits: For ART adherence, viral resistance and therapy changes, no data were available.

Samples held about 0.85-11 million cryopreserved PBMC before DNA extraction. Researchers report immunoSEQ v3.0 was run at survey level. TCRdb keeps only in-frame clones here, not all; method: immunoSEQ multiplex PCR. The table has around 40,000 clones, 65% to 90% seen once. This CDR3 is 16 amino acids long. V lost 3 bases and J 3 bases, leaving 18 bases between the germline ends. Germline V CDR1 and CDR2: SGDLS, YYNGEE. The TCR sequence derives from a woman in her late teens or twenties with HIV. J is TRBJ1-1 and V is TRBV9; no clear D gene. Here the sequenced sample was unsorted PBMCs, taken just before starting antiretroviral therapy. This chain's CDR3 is CASSGWSDIGYTEAFF. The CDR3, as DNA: TGTGCCAGCAGCGGATGGTCGGATATAGGGTACACTGAAGCTTTCTTT.